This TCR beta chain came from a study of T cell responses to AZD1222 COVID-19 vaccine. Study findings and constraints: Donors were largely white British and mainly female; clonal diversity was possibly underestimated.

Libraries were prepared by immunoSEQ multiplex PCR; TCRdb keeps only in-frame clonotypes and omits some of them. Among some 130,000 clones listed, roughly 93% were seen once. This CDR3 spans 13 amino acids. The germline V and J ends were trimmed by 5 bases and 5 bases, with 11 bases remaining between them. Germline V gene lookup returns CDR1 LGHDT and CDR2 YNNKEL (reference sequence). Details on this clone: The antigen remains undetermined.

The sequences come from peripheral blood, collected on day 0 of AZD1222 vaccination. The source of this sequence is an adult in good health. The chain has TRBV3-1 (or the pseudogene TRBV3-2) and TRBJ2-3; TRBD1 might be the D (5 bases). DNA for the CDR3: TGTGCCAGCAGCTGGGGCCTTGGAGATACGCAGTATTTT. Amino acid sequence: CASSWGLGDTQYF.